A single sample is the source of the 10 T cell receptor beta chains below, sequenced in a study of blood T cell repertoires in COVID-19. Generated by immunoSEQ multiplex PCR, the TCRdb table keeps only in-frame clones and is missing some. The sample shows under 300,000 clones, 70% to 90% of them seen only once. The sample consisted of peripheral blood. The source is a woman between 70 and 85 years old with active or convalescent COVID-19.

CDR3 sequence reads: CASSGEGRRTDTQYF. In nucleotides, the CDR3 is TGCGCCAGCAGTGGGGAGGGTAGAAGAACAGATACGCAGTATTTT. This chain joins TRBV10-1 and TRBJ2-3, with TRBD2 identical over 7 bases. Germline CDR1 WNHNN, CDR2 SYGVQD (reference sequence). J lost 3 bases, V lost 4 bases, and 7 bases had no gene match. This CDR3 spans 15 amino acids.

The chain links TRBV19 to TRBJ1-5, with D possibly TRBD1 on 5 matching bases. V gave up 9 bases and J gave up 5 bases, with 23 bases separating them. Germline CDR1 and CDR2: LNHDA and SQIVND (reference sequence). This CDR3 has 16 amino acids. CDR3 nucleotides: TGTGCCAGCCGACGTGGGGACGGGGGGGTTTATCAGCCCCAGCATTTT. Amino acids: CASRRGDGGVYQPQHF.

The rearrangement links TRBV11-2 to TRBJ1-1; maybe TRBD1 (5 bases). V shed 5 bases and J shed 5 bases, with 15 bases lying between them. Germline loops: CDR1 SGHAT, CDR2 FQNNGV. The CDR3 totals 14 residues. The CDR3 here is CASSPDRGVTEAFF. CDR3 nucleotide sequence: TGTGCCAGCAGCCCTGATCGGGGGGTGACTGAAGCTTTCTTT.

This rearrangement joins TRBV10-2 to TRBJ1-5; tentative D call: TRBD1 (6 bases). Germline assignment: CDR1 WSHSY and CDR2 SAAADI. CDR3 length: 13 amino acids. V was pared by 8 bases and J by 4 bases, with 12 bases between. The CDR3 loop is CASRPQGNQPQHF. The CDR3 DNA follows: TGCGCCAGCCGTCCTCAGGGGAATCAGCCCCAGCATTTT.

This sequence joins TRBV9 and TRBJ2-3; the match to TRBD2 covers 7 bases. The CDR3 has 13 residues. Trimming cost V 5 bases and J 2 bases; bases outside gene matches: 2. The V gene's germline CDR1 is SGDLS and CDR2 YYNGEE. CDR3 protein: CASRRGTTDTQYF. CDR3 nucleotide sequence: TGTGCCAGCAGGCGGGGGACCACAGATACGCAGTATTTT.

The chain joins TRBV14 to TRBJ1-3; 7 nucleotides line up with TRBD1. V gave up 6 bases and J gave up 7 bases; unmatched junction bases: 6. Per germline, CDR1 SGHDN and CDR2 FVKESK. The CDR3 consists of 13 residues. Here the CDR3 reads CASSPTGRNTIYF. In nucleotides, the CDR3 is TGTGCCAGCAGTCCGACAGGGAGGAACACCATATATTTT.

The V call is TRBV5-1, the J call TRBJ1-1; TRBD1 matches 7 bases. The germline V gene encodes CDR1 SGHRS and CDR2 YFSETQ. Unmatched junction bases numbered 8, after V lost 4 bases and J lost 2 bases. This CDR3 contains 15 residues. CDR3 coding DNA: TGCGCCAGCAGCCCCGCCCTAGGGGGCAACACTGAAGCTTTCTTT. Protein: CASSPALGGNTEAFF.

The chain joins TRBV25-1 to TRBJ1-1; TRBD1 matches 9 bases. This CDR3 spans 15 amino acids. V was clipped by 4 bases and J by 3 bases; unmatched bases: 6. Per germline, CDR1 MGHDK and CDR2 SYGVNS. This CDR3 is CASSAWTGVHTEAFF. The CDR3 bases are TGTGCCAGCAGTGCTTGGACAGGGGTACACACTGAAGCTTTCTTT.

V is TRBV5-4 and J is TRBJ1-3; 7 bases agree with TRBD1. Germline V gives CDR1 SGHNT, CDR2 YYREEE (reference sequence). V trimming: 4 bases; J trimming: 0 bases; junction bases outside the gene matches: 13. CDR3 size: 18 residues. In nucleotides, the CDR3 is TGTGCCAGCAGCCCTGGACAGGTCTCAGGGACCTCTGGAAACACCATATATTTT. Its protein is CASSPGQVSGTSGNTIYF. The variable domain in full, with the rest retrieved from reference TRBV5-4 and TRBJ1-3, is ETGVTQSPTHLIKTRGQQVTLRCSSQSGHNTVSWYQQALGQGPQFIFQYYREEENGRGNFPPRFSGLQFPNYSSELNVNALELDDSALYLCASSPGQVSGTSGNTIYFGEGSWLTVV.

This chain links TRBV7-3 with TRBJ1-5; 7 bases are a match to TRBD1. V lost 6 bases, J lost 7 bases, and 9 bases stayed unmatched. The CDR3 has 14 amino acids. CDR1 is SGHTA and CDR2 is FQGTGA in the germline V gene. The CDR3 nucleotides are TGTGCCAGCAGTTTGACAGGGTCTGGGCAGCCCCAGCATTTT. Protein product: CASSLTGSGQPQHF. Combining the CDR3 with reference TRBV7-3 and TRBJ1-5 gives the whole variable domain GAGVSQTPSNKVTEKGKYVELRCDPISGHTALYWYRQSLGQGPEFLIYFQGTGAADDSGLPNDRFFAVRPEGSVSTLKIQRTERGDSAVYLCASSLTGSGQPQHFGDGTRLSIL.